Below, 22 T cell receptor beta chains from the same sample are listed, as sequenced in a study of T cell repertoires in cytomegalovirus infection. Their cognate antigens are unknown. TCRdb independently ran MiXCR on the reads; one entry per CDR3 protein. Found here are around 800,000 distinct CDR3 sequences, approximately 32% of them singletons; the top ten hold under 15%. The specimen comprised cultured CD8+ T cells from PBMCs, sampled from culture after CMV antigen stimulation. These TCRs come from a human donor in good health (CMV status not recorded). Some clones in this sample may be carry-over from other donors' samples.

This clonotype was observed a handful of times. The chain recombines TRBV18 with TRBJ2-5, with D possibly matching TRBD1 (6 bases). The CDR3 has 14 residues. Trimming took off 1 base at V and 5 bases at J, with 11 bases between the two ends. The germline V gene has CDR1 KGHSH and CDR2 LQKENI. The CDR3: CASSPRQGKETQYF. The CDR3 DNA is TGTGCCAGCTCACCACGGCAGGGGAAGGAGACCCAGTACTTC.

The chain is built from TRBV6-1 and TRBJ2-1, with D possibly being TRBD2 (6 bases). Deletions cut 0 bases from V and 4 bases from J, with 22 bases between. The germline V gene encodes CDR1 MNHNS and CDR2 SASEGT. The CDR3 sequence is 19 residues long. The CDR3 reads CASSEALLGSGPKYNEQFF. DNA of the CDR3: TGTGCCAGCAGTGAAGCGCTTCTGGGAAGCGGGCCCAAATACAATGAGCAGTTCTTC.

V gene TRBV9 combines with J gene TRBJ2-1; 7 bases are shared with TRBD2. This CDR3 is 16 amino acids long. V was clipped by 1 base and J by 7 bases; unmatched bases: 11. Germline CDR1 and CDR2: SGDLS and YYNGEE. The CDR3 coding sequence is TGTGCCAGCAGCGTAAGCTCAGCGGGGCCTGGGAATGAGCAGTTCTTC. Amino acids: CASSVSSAGPGNEQFF.

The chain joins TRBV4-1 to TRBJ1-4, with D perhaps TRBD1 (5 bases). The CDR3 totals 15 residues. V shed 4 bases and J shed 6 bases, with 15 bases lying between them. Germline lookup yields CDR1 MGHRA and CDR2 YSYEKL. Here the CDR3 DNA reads TGCGCCAGCAGCCCAGCAGGTGGGGGTGATGAAAAACTGTTTTTT. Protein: CASSPAGGGDEKLFF.

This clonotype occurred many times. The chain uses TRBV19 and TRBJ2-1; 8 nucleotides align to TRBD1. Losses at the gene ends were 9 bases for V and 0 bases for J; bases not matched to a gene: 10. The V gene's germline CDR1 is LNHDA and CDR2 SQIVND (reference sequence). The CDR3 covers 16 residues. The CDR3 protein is CASSPWTGSSYNEQFF. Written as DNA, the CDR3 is TGTGCCAGCAGCCCGTGGACAGGGAGCTCCTACAATGAGCAGTTCTTC. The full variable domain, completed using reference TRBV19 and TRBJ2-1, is DGGITQSPKYLFRKEGQNVTLSCEQNLNHDAMYWYRQDPGQGLRLIYYSQIVNDFQKGDIAEGYSVSREKKESFPLTVTSAQKNPTAFYLCASSPWTGSSYNEQFFGPGTRLTVL.

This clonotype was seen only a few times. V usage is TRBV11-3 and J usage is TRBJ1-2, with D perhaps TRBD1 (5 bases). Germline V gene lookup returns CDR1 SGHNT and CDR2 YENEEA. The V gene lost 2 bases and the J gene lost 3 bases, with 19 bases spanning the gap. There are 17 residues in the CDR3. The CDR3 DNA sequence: TGTGCCAGCAGCTTACCGCGTTCACAGGACGATCACTATGGCTACACCTTC. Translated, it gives CASSLPRSQDDHYGYTF.

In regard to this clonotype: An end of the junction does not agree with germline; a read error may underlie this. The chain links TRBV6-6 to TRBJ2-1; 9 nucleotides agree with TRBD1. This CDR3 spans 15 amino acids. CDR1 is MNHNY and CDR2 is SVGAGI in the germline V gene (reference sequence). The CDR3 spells CANSTRDRAFDEQFF. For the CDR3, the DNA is TGTGCCAACAGTACCCGGGACAGGGCATTCGATGAGCAGTTCTTC.

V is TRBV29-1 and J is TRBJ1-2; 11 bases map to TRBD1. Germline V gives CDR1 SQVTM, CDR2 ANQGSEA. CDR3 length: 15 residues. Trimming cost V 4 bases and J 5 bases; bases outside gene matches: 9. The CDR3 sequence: CSVGTGGKGVYGYTF. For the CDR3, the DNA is TGCAGCGTTGGGACAGGGGGCAAGGGTGTGTATGGCTACACCTTC.

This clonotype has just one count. The DNA for the CDR3 is TGTGCCAGTACCCCCGGGGGACAGGTTAGAACTGAAGCTTTCTTT. Translation gives CASTPGGQVRTEAFF. The chain recombines TRBV19 with TRBJ1-1; 8 bases map to TRBD1. CDR1 is LNHDA and CDR2 is SQIVND in the germline V gene (reference sequence). The trim removed 7 bases at V and 5 bases at J, leaving 12 bases unmatched. The CDR3 consists of 15 residues.

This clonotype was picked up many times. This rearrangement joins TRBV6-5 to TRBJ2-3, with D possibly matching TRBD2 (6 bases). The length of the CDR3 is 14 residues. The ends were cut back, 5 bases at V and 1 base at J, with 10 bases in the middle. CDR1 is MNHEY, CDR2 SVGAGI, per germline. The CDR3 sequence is CASSNRGGTDTQYF. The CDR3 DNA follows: TGTGCCAGCAGTAACCGCGGGGGCACAGATACGCAGTATTTT.

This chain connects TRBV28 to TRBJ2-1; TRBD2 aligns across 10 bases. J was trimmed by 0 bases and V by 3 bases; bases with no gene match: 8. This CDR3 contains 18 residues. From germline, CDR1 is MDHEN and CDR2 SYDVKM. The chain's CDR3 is CASSFPSGGGSSYNEQFF. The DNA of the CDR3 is TGTGCCAGCAGTTTTCCTAGCGGGGGAGGATCCTCCTACAATGAGCAGTTCTTC. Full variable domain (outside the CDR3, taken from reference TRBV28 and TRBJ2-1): DVKVTQSSRYLVKRTGEKVFLECVQDMDHENMFWYRQDPGLGLRLIYFSYDVKMKEKGDIPEGYSVSREKKERFSLILESASTNQTSMYLCASSFPSGGGSSYNEQFFGPGTRLTVL.

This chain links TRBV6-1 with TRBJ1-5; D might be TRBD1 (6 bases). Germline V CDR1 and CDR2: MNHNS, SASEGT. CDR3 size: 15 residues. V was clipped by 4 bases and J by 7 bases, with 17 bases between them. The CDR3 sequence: CASSASGGVLQPQHF. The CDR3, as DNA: TGTGCCAGCAGTGCCTCGGGGGGCGTTTTACAGCCCCAGCATTTT.

The CDR3 DNA reads TGTGCCAGCAGTTACTCGAGAGCGGGTGTCACAGATACGCAGTATTTT. Residues: CASSYSRAGVTDTQYF. V and J are TRBV6-5 and TRBJ2-3; D is perhaps TRBD2 (6 bases). The CDR3 is 16 amino acids. CDR1 and CDR2 from the germline V gene are MNHEY and SVGAGI. The V gene lost 0 bases and the J gene lost 2 bases, with 12 bases spanning the gap.

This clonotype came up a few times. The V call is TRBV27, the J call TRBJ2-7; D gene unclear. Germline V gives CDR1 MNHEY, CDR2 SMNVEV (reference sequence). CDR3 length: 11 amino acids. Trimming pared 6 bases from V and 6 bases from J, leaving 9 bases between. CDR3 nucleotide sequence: TGTGCCAGCAGGGGCTTAGGCGAGCAGTACGTC. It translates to CASRGLGEQYV.

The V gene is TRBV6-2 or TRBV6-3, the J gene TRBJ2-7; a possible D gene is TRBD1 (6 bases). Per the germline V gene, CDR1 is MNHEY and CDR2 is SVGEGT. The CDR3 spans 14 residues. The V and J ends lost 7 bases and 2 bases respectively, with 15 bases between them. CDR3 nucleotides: TGTGCCAGCACCCAGTCCCGGACAGCCTACGAGCAGTACGTC. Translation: CASTQSRTAYEQYV.

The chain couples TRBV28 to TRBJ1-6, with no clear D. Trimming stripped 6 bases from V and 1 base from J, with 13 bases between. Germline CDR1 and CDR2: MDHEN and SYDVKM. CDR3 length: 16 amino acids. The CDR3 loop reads CASRSDTDSYNSPLHF. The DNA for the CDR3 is TGTGCCAGCAGATCCGACACTGATTCCTATAATTCACCCCTCCACTTT.

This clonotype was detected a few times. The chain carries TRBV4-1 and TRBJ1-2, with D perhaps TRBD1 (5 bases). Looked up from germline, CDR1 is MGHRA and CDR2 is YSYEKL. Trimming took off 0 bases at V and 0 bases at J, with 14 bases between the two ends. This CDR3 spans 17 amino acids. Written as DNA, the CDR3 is TGCGCCAGCAGCCAAGATGATCGGGGGACCACTAACTATGGCTACACCTTC. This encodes CASSQDDRGTTNYGYTF.

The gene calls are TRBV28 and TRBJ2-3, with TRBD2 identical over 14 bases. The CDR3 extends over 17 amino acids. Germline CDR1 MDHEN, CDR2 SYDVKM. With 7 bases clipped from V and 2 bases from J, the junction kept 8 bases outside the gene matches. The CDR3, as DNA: TGTGCCAGCACTCCGGGACTAGCGGGGGTCCCCACAGATACGCAGTATTTT. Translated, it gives CASTPGLAGVPTDTQYF.

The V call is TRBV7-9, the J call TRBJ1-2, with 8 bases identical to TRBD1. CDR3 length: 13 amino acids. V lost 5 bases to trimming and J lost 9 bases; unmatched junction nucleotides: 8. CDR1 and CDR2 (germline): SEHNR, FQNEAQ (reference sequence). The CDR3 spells CASSLYRQGSYTF. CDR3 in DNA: TGTGCCAGCAGCCTATATCGACAGGGGAGCTACACCTTC. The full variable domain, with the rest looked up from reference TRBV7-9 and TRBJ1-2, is DTGVSQNPRHKITKRGQNVTFRCDPISEHNRLYWYRQTLGQGPEFLTYFQNEAQLEKSRLLSDRFSAERPKGSFSTLEIQRTEQGDSAMYLCASSLYRQGSYTFGSGTRLTVV.

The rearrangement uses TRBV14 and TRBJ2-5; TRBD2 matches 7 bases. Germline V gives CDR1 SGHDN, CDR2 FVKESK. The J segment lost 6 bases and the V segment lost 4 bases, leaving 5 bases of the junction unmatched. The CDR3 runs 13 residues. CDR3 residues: CASSPGLKQTQYF. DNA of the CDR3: TGTGCCAGCAGCCCGGGACTAAAACAGACCCAGTACTTC.

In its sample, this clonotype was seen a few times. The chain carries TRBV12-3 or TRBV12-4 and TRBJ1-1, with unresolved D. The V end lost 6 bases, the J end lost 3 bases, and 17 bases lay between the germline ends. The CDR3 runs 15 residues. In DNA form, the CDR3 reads TGTGCCAGCAGCCGAACGTGGGCCTATGACACTGAAGCTTTCTTT. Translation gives CASSRTWAYDTEAFF.

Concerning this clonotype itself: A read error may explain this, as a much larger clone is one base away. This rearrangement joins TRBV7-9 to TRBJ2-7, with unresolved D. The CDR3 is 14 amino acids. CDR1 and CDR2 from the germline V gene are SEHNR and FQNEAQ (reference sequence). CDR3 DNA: TGTGCCAGCAGCTCTCCGGGCCGCTCCAACGAGCAGTACTTC. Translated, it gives CASSSPGRSNEQYF.